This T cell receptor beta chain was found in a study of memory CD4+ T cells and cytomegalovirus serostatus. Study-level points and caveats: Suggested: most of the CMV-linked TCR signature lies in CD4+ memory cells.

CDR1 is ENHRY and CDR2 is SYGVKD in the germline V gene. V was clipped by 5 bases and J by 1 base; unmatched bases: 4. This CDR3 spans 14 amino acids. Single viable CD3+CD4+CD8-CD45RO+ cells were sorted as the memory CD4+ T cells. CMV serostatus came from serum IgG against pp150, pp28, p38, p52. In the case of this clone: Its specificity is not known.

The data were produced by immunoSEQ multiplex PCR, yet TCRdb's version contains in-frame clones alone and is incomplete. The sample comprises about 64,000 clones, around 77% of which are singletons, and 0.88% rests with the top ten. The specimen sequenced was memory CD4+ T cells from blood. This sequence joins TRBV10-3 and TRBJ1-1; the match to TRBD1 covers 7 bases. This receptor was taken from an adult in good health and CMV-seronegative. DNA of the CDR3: TGTGCCATCAGTCAGACAGGGCGGAACACTGAAGCTTTCTTT. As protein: CAISQTGRNTEAFF.